This entry lists 24 T cell receptor beta chains sequenced from one sample in a study of cytomegalovirus exposure and HLA in healthy donors. Primers: 60 Vbeta forward and 13 Jbeta reverse. The protocol was immunoSEQ multiplex PCR, while the TCRdb copy is restricted to in-frame clones and leaves out a portion. This sample has 80,000 or so clones; around 78% occur once, and the top ten carry around 3%. Sequencing was carried out using PBMCs. Receptor source: a man in his forties or fifties in good health and CMV-seronegative.

The chain combines TRBV15 with TRBJ2-7, with 10 bases identical to TRBD2. The J segment lost 3 bases and the V segment lost 1 base, leaving 6 bases of the junction unmatched. Germline V gene data show CDR1 as LNHNV and CDR2 as YYDKDF (reference sequence). CDR3 length: 16 residues. The CDR3 DNA reads TGTGCCACCAGCAGAGTAGCTAGCGGGGGACTCTACGAGCAGTACTTC. This sequence encodes CATSRVASGGLYEQYF.

The rearrangement joins TRBV7-3 to TRBJ2-5, with TRBD2 matching over 9 bases. V gave up 2 bases and J gave up 4 bases; unmatched junction bases: 5. Germline V CDR1 and CDR2: SGHTA, FQGTGA. The CDR3 loop spans 15 amino acids. In DNA form, the CDR3 reads TGTGCCAGCAGCTTAGGGCTAGCGGGGAGAGAGACCCAGTACTTC. This encodes CASSLGLAGRETQYF.

V gene TRBV9 combines with J gene TRBJ2-1, with TRBD1 identical over 7 bases. The V gene's germline CDR1 is SGDLS and CDR2 YYNGEE. Losses at the gene ends were 2 bases for V and 6 bases for J; bases not matched to a gene: 5. The CDR3 has 14 residues. DNA of the CDR3: TGTGCCAGCAGCGTCGACAGGGTTCCCAATGAGCAGTTCTTC. This gives the protein CASSVDRVPNEQFF.

A few counts support this clone. The gene calls are TRBV7-9 and TRBJ2-2; 7 bases match TRBD2. The CDR3 is made up of 15 amino acids. CDR1 and CDR2 from the germline V gene are SEHNR and FQNEAQ (reference sequence). The trim removed 5 bases at V and 1 base at J, leaving 4 bases unmatched. For the CDR3, the DNA is TGTGCCAGCAGCCCCAGCGGGGTGAACACCGGGGAGCTGTTTTTT. Translated, it gives CASSPSGVNTGELFF.

This clone showed up just a few times. The chain combines TRBV5-1 with TRBJ1-1; 7 bases are shared with TRBD1. The germline V gene has CDR1 SGHRS and CDR2 YFSETQ. This CDR3 has 15 residues. V lost 4 bases to trimming and J lost 5 bases; unmatched junction nucleotides: 11. CDR3 DNA: TGCGCCAGCAGCCTAGACAGGGTTGGAAGTACTGAAGCTTTCTTT. Its translation is CASSLDRVGSTEAFF.

Here the CDR3 DNA reads TGTGCCAGCAGCCTCGCCGAGCGGACTGAAGCTTTCTTT. This translates into CASSLAERTEAFF. The chain has TRBV7-3 and TRBJ1-1, with D uncertain. CDR3 size: 13 residues. Germline loops: CDR1 SGHTA, CDR2 FQGTGA. V was trimmed by 5 bases and J by 5 bases, leaving 12 bases between them.

The CDR3 spells CASSLGGGSAKNIQYF. Written as DNA, the CDR3 is TGCGCCAGCAGCTTGGGGGGGGGCTCAGCCAAAAACATTCAGTACTTC. The chain uses TRBV5-1 and TRBJ2-4; a weak D match, TRBD2 (7 bases). CDR3 length: 16 residues. Per the germline V gene, CDR1 is SGHRS and CDR2 is YFSETQ. Trimming cost V 0 bases and J 0 bases, with 10 bases left between them.

Comment on this clone: The junction shows a germline mismatch at one end, possibly a read error. Distinct nucleotide sequences in the sample also encode this CDR3. The chain joins TRBV4-2 to TRBJ1-4; 7 nucleotides match TRBD1. CDR1 is LGHNA and CDR2 is YNFKEQ in the germline V gene. The CDR3 is 16 amino acids. CDR3 in amino acids: CASSQATGATNEKLFF. The CDR3 DNA is TGTGCCAGTAGCCAAGCCACAGGGGCGACTAATGAAAAACTGTTTTTT.

V is TRBV28 and J is TRBJ2-5; 8 bases are shared with TRBD1. This CDR3 region has 14 residues. The ends lost 5 bases at V and 7 bases at J; junction bases unmatched: 9. Germline V CDR1 and CDR2: MDHEN, SYDVKM. The CDR3 region is CASSPGQGSGTQYF. Written as DNA, the CDR3 is TGTGCCAGCAGTCCTGGACAGGGTTCGGGGACCCAGTACTTC.

The rearrangement uses TRBV2 and TRBJ1-5; D not certain. This CDR3 region has 13 residues. Trimming removed 8 bases at V and 0 bases at J, with 8 bases between. The germline gives CDR1 SNHLY, CDR2 FYNNEI. The CDR3 here is CASRPDSNQPQHF. The CDR3 nucleotides are TGTGCCAGCCGCCCAGATAGCAATCAGCCCCAGCATTTT.

This clone has a single count. The CDR3 DNA reads as TGTGCCAGCAGCTTACGGACAGTGAACACTGAAGCTTTCTTT. Its translation: CASSLRTVNTEAFF. The J gene is TRBJ1-1, the V gene TRBV7-9, with D possibly being TRBD1 (6 bases). This CDR3 spans 14 amino acids. The V end lost 2 bases, the J end lost 0 bases, and 7 bases lay between the germline ends. Germline assignment: CDR1 SEHNR and CDR2 FQNEAQ (reference sequence).

A remark on this clone: The germline gene is not matched at one end of the junction; a read error may be the cause. CDR3 loop: CASSLVAGGGTGAFF. CDR3 DNA: TGTGCCAGCAGCTTAGTCGCAGGTGGGGGGACTGGAGCTTTCTTT. The gene calls are TRBV7-2 and TRBJ1-1; a possible D gene is TRBD1 (5 bases). Germline V CDR1 and CDR2: SGHTA, FQGNSA. CDR3 length: 15 amino acids.

The chain couples TRBV11-2 to TRBJ2-7; TRBD1 matches at 8 bases. V was clipped by 2 bases and J by 3 bases; unmatched bases: 6. The CDR3 extends over 15 amino acids. Germline V lookup: CDR1 SGHAT, CDR2 FQNNGV. CDR3 DNA: TGTGCCAGCAGCTTAATCCAGGGGGCAGACTACGAGCAGTACTTC. This codes for CASSLIQGADYEQYF.

The V and J genes are TRBV10-3 and TRBJ1-2, with D uncertain. There are 15 residues in the CDR3. Trimming took 2 bases from V and 6 from J, leaving 16 bases between them. The germline V gene encodes CDR1 ENHRY and CDR2 SYGVKD. CDR3: CAISEPNPPGDGYTF. The CDR3 region has the DNA TGTGCCATCAGTGAGCCCAACCCCCCCGGAGATGGCTACACCTTC.

The chain is built from TRBV7-8 and TRBJ1-1; no definite D call. Germline CDR1 SGHVS, CDR2 FQNEAQ. There are 14 residues in the CDR3. V dropped 3 bases and J dropped 1 base, with 9 bases sitting between them. CDR3 amino acids: CASSFIGRNTEAFF. Here the CDR3 DNA reads TGTGCCAGCAGCTTTATAGGGAGGAACACTGAAGCTTTCTTT.

This sequence joins TRBV4-3 and TRBJ2-2; a weak D match, TRBD1 (6 bases). There are 15 residues in the CDR3. V dropped 4 bases and J dropped 4 bases, with 13 bases sitting between them. CDR1 is LGHNA, CDR2 YSLEER, per germline. CDR3 nucleotides: TGCGCCAGCAGCCTGAGGGGGATGAGCACCGGGGAGCTGTTTTTT. This gives the protein CASSLRGMSTGELFF.

The chain employs TRBV11-2 and TRBJ2-7, with TRBD1 matching over 8 bases. Trimming removed 5 bases from V and 6 bases from J; junction bases left unmatched: 12. There are 15 residues in the CDR3. The germline V gene has CDR1 SGHAT and CDR2 FQNNGV. The DNA for the CDR3 is TGTGCCAGCAGCATTCGGACAGGGCGAGGACCCGAGCAGTACTTC. Translation gives CASSIRTGRGPEQYF.

This chain joins TRBV28 and TRBJ1-6, with D tentatively TRBD1 (6 bases). The CDR3 loop spans 15 amino acids. V was pared by 9 bases and J by 10 bases, with 22 bases between. Germline V gives CDR1 MDHEN, CDR2 SYDVKM. The CDR3 DNA reads as TGTGCCAGTGAGGGCCGGGACAAACGCAACTCACCCCTCCACTTT. Amino acids: CASEGRDKRNSPLHF.

The rearrangement joins TRBV29-1 to TRBJ2-7; perhaps TRBD2 as D (6 bases). Trimming took off 6 bases at V and 0 bases at J, with 15 bases between the two ends. CDR1 is SQVTM and CDR2 is ANQGSEA in the germline V gene. This CDR3 contains 14 residues. The CDR3 DNA is TGCAGCGTCCTCCGGGACTGGAGCTCCTACGAGCAGTACTTC. Protein product: CSVLRDWSSYEQYF.

The CDR3 DNA is TGTGCCAGCAGTTCTAGAAGAAAAAGCTCCTACGAGCAGTACTTC. Translation: CASSSRRKSSYEQYF. This sequence joins TRBV5-5 and TRBJ2-7, with no clear D. The germline V gene has CDR1 SGHKS and CDR2 YYEKEE (reference sequence). V dropped 5 bases and J dropped 0 bases, with 15 bases sitting between them. This CDR3 has 15 residues.

V gene TRBV28 combines with J gene TRBJ2-5; 12 positions agree with TRBD2. From germline, CDR1 is MDHEN and CDR2 SYDVKM. The V segment lost 1 base and the J segment 2 bases; nucleotides outside the gene matches: 5. This CDR3 has 17 amino acids. The CDR3 spells CASSLSTSGGTQETQYF. In DNA, the CDR3 is TGTGCCAGCAGTTTATCCACTAGCGGGGGGACACAAGAGACCCAGTACTTC.

The chain is built from TRBV10-2 and TRBJ1-2; D unresolved. CDR1 WSHSY and CDR2 SAAADI come from the germline V gene. The CDR3 is made up of 13 amino acids. With 0 bases removed from V and 3 bases from J, the gap between germline ends came to 5 bases. Here the CDR3 reads CASSESSYYGYTF. The CDR3 DNA sequence: TGCGCCAGCAGTGAGTCTAGCTACTATGGCTACACCTTC.

J is TRBJ1-5 and V is TRBV6-1; D uncertain. Germline CDR1 MNHNS, CDR2 SASEGT. This CDR3 is 14 amino acids long. The V and J ends lost 6 bases and 10 bases respectively, with 19 bases between them. CDR3 in amino acids: CASSEQNGYRPQHF. Here the CDR3 DNA reads TGTGCCAGCAGCGAACAAAACGGTTATCGCCCCCAGCATTTT.

V is TRBV5-5 and J is TRBJ2-5; D is possibly TRBD2 (7 bases). The assigned J gene may be wrong: the sequence end matches TRBJ2-7 better. The CDR3 consists of 17 residues. CDR1 SGHKS and CDR2 YYEKEE come from the germline V gene (reference sequence). CDR3 in DNA: TGTGCCAGCAGCCGTGGGGCCGGGGCGGGGGCCTCCTACGAGCAGTACTTC. This encodes CASSRGAGAGASYEQYF.